These 17 T cell receptor beta chains came from one sample sequenced in a study of T cells in tuberculosis. Using immunoSEQ multiplex PCR, the repertoire was profiled, and TCRdb retains in-frame clones only, with some absent. The data hold 24,000 or so clones, with 95% to 96% observed a single time. Sequenced input: PBMCs. These receptors all stem from a donor between 10 and 35 years old with latent tuberculosis or without tuberculosis infection.

The V call is TRBV19, the J call TRBJ1-5; D gene uncertain. Germline CDR1 and CDR2: LNHDA and SQIVND (reference sequence). This CDR3 spans 16 amino acids. V gave up 1 base and J gave up 0 bases, with 10 bases separating them. CDR3 protein: CASSIGAGYSNQPQHF. CDR3 DNA: TGTGCCAGTAGTATAGGCGCAGGTTATAGCAATCAGCCCCAGCATTTT.

The V and J genes are TRBV6-1 and TRBJ2-7; D may be TRBD1 (7 bases). Between the trimmed V and J ends, which lost 5 bases and 4 bases, there was a span of 15 bases. This CDR3 is built from 14 residues. Germline V gene sequence: CDR1 MNHNS, CDR2 SASEGT. CDR3 DNA: TGTGCCAGCAGTCGAGGACAGGAGGGTTACGAGCAGTACGTC. Amino acid sequence: CASSRGQEGYEQYV.

This sequence joins TRBV4-1 and TRBJ2-1; D possibly corresponds to TRBD1 (5 bases). Germline loops: CDR1 MGHRA, CDR2 YSYEKL. V shed 0 bases and J shed 5 bases, with 20 bases lying between them. The CDR3 length is 18 residues. CDR3 residues: CASSQDWLQVHIDNEQFF. The CDR3 DNA is TGCGCCAGCAGCCAAGATTGGTTACAGGTCCATATAGACAATGAGCAGTTCTTC.

This chain connects TRBV7-3 to TRBJ2-1; the match to TRBD2 covers 7 bases. This CDR3 region has 15 residues. V dropped 4 bases and J dropped 5; count of bases not matched to a gene: 8. CDR1 and CDR2 (germline): SGHTA, FQGTGA. The CDR3: CASSSYRGVNNEQFF. In DNA form, the CDR3 reads TGTGCCAGCAGCTCCTATCGGGGGGTCAACAATGAGCAGTTCTTC.

In regard to this clone: This same CDR3 is encoded by further DNA sequences in the sample. The chain couples TRBV6-1 to TRBJ2-5, with 12 bases matching TRBD2. This CDR3 has 15 amino acids. Trimming removed 2 bases from V and 2 bases from J; junction bases left unmatched: 0. Germline-derived CDR1 and CDR2 are MNHNS and SASEGT. CDR3: CASSELAGGQETQYF. In DNA, the CDR3 is TGTGCCAGCAGTGAACTAGCGGGGGGGCAAGAGACCCAGTACTTC.

This chain connects TRBV18 to TRBJ2-1; TRBD2 agrees at 12 bases. This CDR3 has 19 residues. Germline values: CDR1 KGHSH, CDR2 LQKENI. V lost 5 bases to trimming and J lost 1 base; unmatched junction nucleotides: 12. CDR3 in amino acids: CASSDSLSGTSGSYNEQFF. CDR3 in DNA: TGTGCCAGCTCAGACTCTTTATCCGGGACTAGCGGGTCCTACAATGAGCAGTTCTTC. Drawing the rest from reference TRBV18 and TRBJ2-1, the complete variable domain is NAGVMQNPRHLVRRRGQEARLRCSPMKGHSHVYWYRQLPEEGLKFMVYLQKENIIDESGMPKERFSAEFPKEGPSILRIQQVVRGDSAAYFCASSDSLSGTSGSYNEQFFGPGTRLTVL.

V usage is TRBV2 and J usage is TRBJ1-3; tentatively, D is TRBD1 (6 bases). The CDR3 has 16 amino acids. Per germline, CDR1 SNHLY and CDR2 FYNNEI. V was trimmed by 2 bases and J by 2 bases, leaving 13 bases between them. The CDR3 bases are TGTGCCAGCAGTGAATGGAAGGGGACAACTGGAAACACCATATATTTT. It codes for CASSEWKGTTGNTIYF.

The V and J genes are TRBV5-4 and TRBJ2-3; a possible D gene is TRBD2 (6 bases). The CDR3 covers 15 residues. Germline loops: CDR1 SGHNT, CDR2 YYREEE (reference sequence). Trimming stripped 0 bases from V and 5 bases from J, with 13 bases between. The CDR3 spells CASSLGASVVDTQYF. The CDR3 coding sequence is TGTGCCAGCAGCTTGGGTGCTAGCGTTGTAGATACGCAGTATTTT.

This chain links TRBV5-8 with TRBJ1-1, with 8 bases identical to TRBD1. The CDR3 consists of 15 residues. Germline loops: CDR1 SGHTS, CDR2 YDEGEE. J lost 5 bases, V lost 6 bases, and 12 bases had no gene match. The CDR3 nucleotides are TGTGCCAGCACCCTTAAGAAGACAGGGGTTACTGAAGCTTTCTTT. Translation: CASTLKKTGVTEAFF.

The chain couples TRBV4-1 to TRBJ1-4, with a tentative D call TRBD1 (5 bases). CDR3 length: 17 residues. Germline-derived CDR1 and CDR2 are MGHRA and YSYEKL. The V gene lost 4 bases and the J gene lost 6 bases, with 21 bases spanning the gap. For the CDR3, the DNA is TGCGCCAGCAGCCCACCCATCGGACAAGCCGAGGATGAAAAACTGTTTTTT. Its translation is CASSPPIGQAEDEKLFF.

The chain employs TRBV6-1 and TRBJ1-6, with 10 positions matching TRBD1. The CDR3 sequence is 14 residues long. CDR1 MNHNS and CDR2 SASEGT come from the germline V gene. Trimming cost V 8 bases and J 9 bases; bases outside gene matches: 7. The CDR3: CASAGQGHTSPLHF. The CDR3 bases are TGTGCCAGCGCGGGACAGGGGCATACTTCACCCCTCCACTTT.

This sequence joins TRBV4-1 and TRBJ1-4, with D perhaps TRBD1 (5 bases). V was pared by 5 bases and J by 7 bases, with 20 bases between. The CDR3 extends over 16 amino acids. Germline assignment: CDR1 MGHRA and CDR2 YSYEKL. The CDR3 coding sequence is TGCGCCAGCAGCGATCCAGGGAGGATTGGTCGTGAAAAACTGTTTTTT. Its protein product is CASSDPGRIGREKLFF.

The V and J genes are TRBV5-4 and TRBJ2-5, with 12 positions matching TRBD2. The CDR3 runs 17 residues. Germline V lookup: CDR1 SGHNT, CDR2 YYREEE (reference sequence). V lost 4 bases, J lost 3 bases, and 10 bases stayed unmatched. This CDR3 is CASSRLLAGGRKETQYF. The CDR3 bases are TGTGCCAGCAGCCGCCTACTAGCGGGGGGCCGGAAAGAGACCCAGTACTTC.

CDR3 residues: CASKAGDQPQHF. The CDR3, as DNA: TGTGCCAGTAAGGCAGGGGATCAGCCCCAGCATTTT. This chain uses TRBV19 with TRBJ1-5, with a possible D match to TRBD1 (6 bases). V was shortened by 7 bases and J by 5 bases, with 9 bases between the two germline ends. The CDR3 spans 12 residues. CDR1 is LNHDA, CDR2 SQIVND, per germline (reference sequence).

The chain uses TRBV19 and TRBJ1-4; 7 nucleotides align to TRBD1. Germline CDR1 reads LNHDA; CDR2 reads SQIVND (reference sequence). Losses at the gene ends were 9 bases for V and 3 bases for J; bases not matched to a gene: 10. The CDR3 runs to 15 residues. The CDR3 loop is CASCVNRGANEKLFF. In nucleotides, the CDR3 is TGTGCCAGCTGTGTTAACAGGGGTGCTAATGAAAAACTGTTTTTT. Full variable domain (rest looked up from reference TRBV19 and TRBJ1-4): DGGITQSPKYLFRKEGQNVTLSCEQNLNHDAMYWYRQDPGQGLRLIYYSQIVNDFQKGDIAEGYSVSREKKESFPLTVTSAQKNPTAFYLCASCVNRGANEKLFFGSGTQLSVL.

The chain couples TRBV5-1 to TRBJ1-1, with D perhaps matching TRBD1 (5 bases). Germline V lookup: CDR1 SGHRS, CDR2 YFSETQ. CDR3 size: 15 residues. V was shortened by 7 bases and J by 4 bases, with 20 bases between the two germline ends. CDR3 sequence: CASAPAGVEGTEAFF. The CDR3 DNA reads TGCGCCAGCGCACCCGCGGGGGTAGAGGGCACTGAAGCTTTCTTT.

The V and J genes are TRBV10-3 and TRBJ1-2; TRBD1 agrees at 11 bases. CDR1 is ENHRY and CDR2 is SYGVKD in the germline V gene. V was clipped by 10 bases and J by 7 bases; unmatched bases: 2. CDR3 length equals 11 residues. The CDR3 loop reads CATGQGAGYTF. The CDR3 DNA follows: TGTGCCACCGGACAGGGGGCTGGCTACACCTTC.